This T cell receptor (beta chain) was recorded in a study of early T cells in non-severe SARS-CoV-2 infection. The overall study: The chains were unpaired, and the sequenced material was bulk RNA from unsorted whole blood.

Attached unique molecular identifiers marked individual cDNA molecules. TCRdb ran MiXCR on the 5' RACE reads and lists one entry per CDR3 protein. The sample lists more than 95,000 distinct CDR3 sequences, around 16% occurring once. J lost 3 bases, V lost 1 base, and 7 bases had no gene match. The V gene's germline CDR1 is GTSNPN and CDR2 SVGIG (reference sequence). The CDR3 is 16 residues long. Whole-study findings and limits: Anti-spike CD8 responses were favored in VDJdb matching, and private and CD4 specificities were missed.

With regard to this clonotype: Its antigen is unknown.

The TCR sequence derives from an adult who was a healthcare worker with PCR-confirmed SARS-CoV-2 infection or an uninfected control (not recorded which). Sequencing was carried out using whole blood. This rearrangement joins TRBV30 to TRBJ1-5, with 9 positions matching TRBD1. The CDR3 here is CAWSGPGQGNNQPQHF. CDR3 bases: TGTGCCTGGAGTGGGCCCGGACAGGGGAACAATCAGCCCCAGCATTTT.